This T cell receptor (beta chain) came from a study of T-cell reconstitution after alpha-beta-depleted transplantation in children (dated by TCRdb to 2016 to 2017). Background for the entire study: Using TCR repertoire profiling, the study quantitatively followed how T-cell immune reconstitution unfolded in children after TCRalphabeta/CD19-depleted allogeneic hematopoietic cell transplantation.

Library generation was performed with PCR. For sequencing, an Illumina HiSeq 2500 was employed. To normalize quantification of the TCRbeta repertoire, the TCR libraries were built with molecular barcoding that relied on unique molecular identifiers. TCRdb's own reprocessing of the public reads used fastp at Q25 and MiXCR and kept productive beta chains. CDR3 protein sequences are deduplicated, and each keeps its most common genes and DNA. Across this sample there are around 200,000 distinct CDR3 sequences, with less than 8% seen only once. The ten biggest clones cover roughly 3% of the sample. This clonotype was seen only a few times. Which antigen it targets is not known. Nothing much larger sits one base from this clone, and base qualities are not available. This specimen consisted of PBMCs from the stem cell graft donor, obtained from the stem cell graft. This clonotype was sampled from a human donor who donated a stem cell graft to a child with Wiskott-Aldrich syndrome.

The sequenced DNA: TGTGCCAGCAGCTTCCCACCCCGGAGGGTTAACCACCTTGAGCAGTTCTTC. Translated, it reads CASSFPPRRVNHLEQFF. The sequence is built from TRBV7-9 and TRBJ2-1; the D segment could be TRBD2, given 6 matching bases. The CDR3 runs 17 residues from the cysteine to the phenylalanine. Of the read, only the CDR3 DNA is kept; its 51 bases are in frame from base 1. Per the germline V gene (reference sequence), SEHNR is the CDR1 and FQNEAQ is the CDR2. Trimming at the junction amounts to 3 bases on V and 9 bases on J, and the germline ends lie 24 bases apart.